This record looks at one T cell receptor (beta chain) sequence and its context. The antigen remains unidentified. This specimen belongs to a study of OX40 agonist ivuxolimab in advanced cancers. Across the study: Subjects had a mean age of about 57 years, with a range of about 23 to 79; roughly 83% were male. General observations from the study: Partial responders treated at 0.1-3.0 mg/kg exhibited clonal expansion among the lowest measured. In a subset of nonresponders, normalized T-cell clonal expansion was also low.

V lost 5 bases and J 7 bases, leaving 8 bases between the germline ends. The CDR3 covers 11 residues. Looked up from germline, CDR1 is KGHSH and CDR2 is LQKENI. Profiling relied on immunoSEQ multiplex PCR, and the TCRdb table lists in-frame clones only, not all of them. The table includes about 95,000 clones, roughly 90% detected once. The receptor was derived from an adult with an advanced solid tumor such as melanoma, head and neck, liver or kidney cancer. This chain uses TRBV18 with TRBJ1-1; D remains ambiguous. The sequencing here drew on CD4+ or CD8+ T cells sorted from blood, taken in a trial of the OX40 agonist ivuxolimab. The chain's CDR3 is CASSSWSEAFF. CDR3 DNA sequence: TGTGCCAGCTCAAGCTGGAGTGAAGCTTTCTTT.